The source of this TCR beta chain is a study of blood T cells in healthy people across ages. In the study overall: Using template switching, researchers captured about one barcoded beta molecule for each two T cells. General observations from the study: It was held that diversity estimates obtained from one million T cells represented underestimates. Among T cells, TCR beta diversity per million cells dropped roughly linearly as age rose.

This clonotype appeared a single time. Its matching antigen is unknown. The CDR3 is made up of 15 amino acids. V was cut by 4 bases and J by 4 bases, with 15 bases left in between. CDR1 is SGHNT, CDR2 YYREEE, per germline (reference sequence). The authors ran a second PCR of about 6 to 12 cycles using a sample-barcoded 5' primer and a J-beta primer mix. Through a template-switch adaptor with 12 random nucleotides, each cDNA molecule received a tag. MiXCR, applied by TCRdb to the 5' RACE reads, yields one record per CDR3 protein. This table has 700,000 to 850,000 distinct CDR3 sequences, about 53% appearing once.

This sequence joins TRBV5-4 and TRBJ2-1; a possible D gene is TRBD2 (5 bases). Sequenced sample: blood. The receptor was isolated from a man older than 75 in good health. The CDR3 DNA follows: TGTGCCAGCAGCCGTGCGAGGGAGTCGTACAATGAGCAGTTCTTC. Translation: CASSRARESYNEQFF. The complete variable domain, with remaining parts taken from reference TRBV5-4 and TRBJ2-1, reads ETGVTQSPTHLIKTRGQQVTLRCSSQSGHNTVSWYQQALGQGPQFIFQYYREEENGRGNFPPRFSGLQFPNYSSELNVNALELDDSALYLCASSRARESYNEQFFGPGTRLTVL.